The 27 T cell receptor beta chains reported below all come from one sample, sequenced in a study of blood T cell repertoires in COVID-19. Repertoires were generated with immunoSEQ multiplex PCR, while TCRdb's copy carries only in-frame clones and drops some. The top ten clones hold approximately 8.8% of a sample with tens of thousands of clones, approximately 80% of them seen once. The sequencing sample was made of peripheral blood. These receptors were obtained from a human donor in a cohort sampled during active COVID-19.

This clone came up a few times. The V call is TRBV7-9, the J call TRBJ2-2; the match to TRBD2 covers 7 bases. V lost 5 bases and J lost 2; bases outside the gene matches: 14. Germline CDR1 reads SEHNR; CDR2 reads FQNEAQ (reference sequence). The CDR3 consists of 18 residues. The CDR3 sequence: CASSPRGPGAGNTGELFF. Here the CDR3 DNA reads TGTGCCAGCAGCCCACGGGGCCCCGGAGCGGGAAACACCGGGGAGCTGTTTTTT.

The chain is built from TRBV5-1 and TRBJ2-1, with TRBD1 matching over 11 bases. The V gene's germline CDR1 is SGHRS and CDR2 YFSETQ. The V and J ends lost 4 bases and 6 bases, in that order; junction bases with no gene match: 3. The CDR3 covers 14 residues. CDR3 loop: CASSPGTGGNEQFF. The CDR3 bases are TGCGCCAGCAGCCCCGGGACAGGGGGCAATGAGCAGTTCTTC.

V gene TRBV28 combines with J gene TRBJ2-6, with TRBD1 identical over 8 bases. V was clipped by 3 bases and J by 3 bases; unmatched bases: 7. Germline V gene data show CDR1 as MDHEN and CDR2 as SYDVKM. This CDR3 contains 17 residues. CDR3 residues: CASSLTGDANGANVLTF. CDR3 nucleotide sequence: TGTGCCAGCAGTTTGACAGGGGATGCGAATGGGGCCAACGTCCTGACTTTC.

CDR3 bases: TGTGCCAGCAGTGAACAGGGGGACGGCTACACCTTC. Residues: CASSEQGDGYTF. The rearrangement links TRBV25-1 to TRBJ1-2, with TRBD1 identical over 7 bases. Germline assignment: CDR1 MGHDK and CDR2 SYGVNS. The CDR3 totals 12 residues. Losses at the gene ends were 2 bases for V and 8 bases for J; bases not matched to a gene: 2.

V and J are TRBV28 and TRBJ1-2, with D perhaps TRBD1 (6 bases). The CDR3 contains 18 residues. V lost 0 bases, J lost 0 bases, and 17 bases lay in between. Germline CDR1 MDHEN, CDR2 SYDVKM. DNA for the CDR3: TGTGCCAGCAGTTTATGGGGCCGGGGGGGGCCCCCTAACTATGGCTACACCTTC. This gives the protein CASSLWGRGGPPNYGYTF.

The chain combines TRBV19 with TRBJ2-7; 9 nucleotides agree with TRBD2. The CDR3 extends over 13 amino acids. The trim removed 6 bases at V and 5 bases at J, leaving 5 bases unmatched. In germline, CDR1 is LNHDA, CDR2 SQIVND (reference sequence). For the CDR3, the DNA is TGTGCCAGTAGCTCAGCGGGAGGAAACGAGCAGTACTTC. It translates to CASSSAGGNEQYF.

The CDR3 here is CASSPDPDREVSPNLSGNTIYF. The CDR3 nucleotides are TGTGCCAGCAGCCCAGACCCGGACAGGGAAGTTAGCCCCAATCTCTCTGGAAACACCATATATTTT. The J gene is TRBJ1-3, the V gene TRBV3-1 (or the pseudogene TRBV3-2), with 8 bases aligning to TRBD1. V trimming: 4 bases; J trimming: 0 bases; junction bases outside the gene matches: 23. The CDR3 is made up of 22 amino acids. CDR1 LGHDT and CDR2 YNNKEL come from the germline V gene (reference sequence).

This clone came up once. The genes are TRBV7-6 and TRBJ2-1, with 8 bases aligning to TRBD2. Germline lookup yields CDR1 SGHVS and CDR2 FNYEAQ. Unmatched junction bases numbered 9, after V lost 1 base and J lost 7 bases. The CDR3 contains 16 residues. The DNA of the CDR3 is TGTGCCAGCAGCTTAGGCTCTAGTGCGGGAGGAAATGAGCAGTTCTTC. The encoded protein is CASSLGSSAGGNEQFF.

This chain links TRBV3-1 (or the pseudogene TRBV3-2) with TRBJ1-6, with D possibly TRBD1 on 5 matching bases. CDR3 length equals 14 residues. Looked up from germline, CDR1 is LGHDT and CDR2 is YNNKEL (reference sequence). V lost 7 bases and J lost 7, with 14 bases in between. The CDR3 nucleotides are TGTGCCAGCACGGGGCGGGGCCAGAATTCACCCCTCCACTTT. It yields the protein CASTGRGQNSPLHF.

V is TRBV5-1 and J is TRBJ2-1; D is possibly TRBD1 (6 bases). The germline V and J ends were trimmed by 7 bases and 7 bases, with 9 bases remaining between them. The CDR3 runs to 11 residues. The V gene's germline CDR1 is SGHRS and CDR2 YFSETQ. The CDR3 coding sequence is TGCGCCAGCCGGGACAATAATGAGCAGTTCTTC. Protein sequence: CASRDNNEQFF.

The genes are TRBV7-2 and TRBJ2-2; 8 bases fit TRBD1. This CDR3 comprises 15 residues. The germline gives CDR1 SGHTA, CDR2 FQGNSA. Germline trimming cut 5 bases from V and 6 bases from J; bases unmatched to any gene: 8. CDR3 protein: CASSPAGGTAGELFF. The CDR3 DNA reads as TGTGCCAGCAGCCCCGCAGGGGGCACAGCCGGGGAGCTGTTTTTT.

V gene TRBV7-2 combines with J gene TRBJ2-7; D is possibly TRBD2 (6 bases). The CDR3 contains 13 residues. The germline gives CDR1 SGHTA, CDR2 FQGNSA. With 2 bases removed from V and 3 bases from J, the gap between germline ends came to 8 bases. The CDR3 sequence is CASSLLEGYEQYF. The CDR3 bases are TGTGCCAGCAGCTTATTGGAGGGCTACGAGCAGTACTTC.

This chain links TRBV7-3 with TRBJ2-3; D remains unclear. The germline gives CDR1 SGHTA, CDR2 FQGTGA. The CDR3 covers 14 residues. V lost 1 base, J lost 3 bases, and 8 bases lay in between. The CDR3 nucleotides read TGTGCCAGCAGCTTAAGGCAGGAAACAGATACGCAGTATTTT. Translated, it gives CASSLRQETDTQYF.

The chain recombines TRBV15 with TRBJ2-2, with 9 bases fitting TRBD1. Germline V gene lookup returns CDR1 LNHNV and CDR2 YYDKDF (reference sequence). The CDR3 consists of 22 residues. The junction had 18 bases not matched to a gene; V was cut back by 0 bases and J by 1 base. The CDR3 coding sequence is TGTGCCACCAGCAGAGATCGGGCAAATTTTAGGGGACAGGGAAGGAACACCGGGGAGCTGTTTTTT. Its protein product is CATSRDRANFRGQGRNTGELFF.

This clone was recorded once. V gene TRBV29-1 combines with J gene TRBJ1-1, with 10 bases lining up with TRBD1. The trim removed 7 bases at V and 4 bases at J, leaving 9 bases unmatched. The germline V gene encodes CDR1 SQVTM and CDR2 ANQGSEA. The CDR3 sequence is 14 residues long. CDR3 in amino acids: CSAATGGRGTEAFF. For the CDR3, the DNA is TGCAGCGCTGCGACAGGGGGCCGGGGCACTGAAGCTTTCTTT.

The rearrangement uses TRBV3-1 (or the pseudogene TRBV3-2) and TRBJ1-2; TRBD1 might be the D (6 bases). CDR3 size: 15 residues. Trimming removed 1 base at V and 7 bases at J, with 16 bases between. Germline CDR1 LGHDT, CDR2 YNNKEL (reference sequence). In nucleotides, the CDR3 is TGTGCCAGCAGCCAAGGAGGGGGGGGCGCAGGTGGCTACACCTTC. Its protein product is CASSQGGGGAGGYTF.

The rearrangement joins TRBV5-6 to TRBJ1-6, with 10 bases aligning to TRBD1. V was pared by 4 bases and J by 10 bases, with 5 bases of the junction left unmatched. The CDR3 has 14 residues. CDR1 is SGHDT, CDR2 YYEEEE, per germline. As DNA, the CDR3 is TGTGCCAGCAGCATGGGACAGGGGACGTCACCCCTCCACTTT. This translates into CASSMGQGTSPLHF.

This clone showed up just once. The rearrangement links TRBV19 to TRBJ2-2; TRBD1 might be the D (5 bases). The CDR3 contains 14 residues. V was pared by 9 bases and J by 1 base, with 12 bases between. Germline CDR1 reads LNHDA; CDR2 reads SQIVND (reference sequence). The CDR3 protein is CASHDRLNTGELFF. The CDR3 bases are TGTGCCAGCCACGACAGACTGAACACCGGGGAGCTGTTTTTT.

The V call is TRBV25-1, the J call TRBJ1-2, with a possible D match to TRBD1 (6 bases). This CDR3 has 14 amino acids. Germline V gives CDR1 MGHDK, CDR2 SYGVNS. Trimming stripped 1 base from V and 7 bases from J, with 13 bases between. The CDR3: CASSELNREFGYTF. Written as DNA, the CDR3 is TGTGCCAGCAGTGAATTAAACAGGGAGTTTGGCTACACCTTC.

The chain combines TRBV6-6 with TRBJ2-4, with a weak D call TRBD2 (6 bases). This CDR3 is built from 14 residues. V gave up 4 bases and J gave up 5 bases, with 12 bases separating them. Germline lookup yields CDR1 MNHNY and CDR2 SVGAGI (reference sequence). CDR3 sequence (DNA): TGTGCCAGCAGTTCCCCACCGGGGGAAAACATTCAGTACTTC. The encoded protein is CASSSPPGENIQYF.

The V and J genes are TRBV9 and TRBJ1-4; unclear D gene. Germline V gives CDR1 SGDLS, CDR2 YYNGEE. V was trimmed by 0 bases and J by 12 bases, leaving 12 bases between them. CDR3 length: 13 amino acids. CDR3 amino acids: CASSVALHSELFF. Written as DNA, the CDR3 is TGTGCCAGCAGCGTAGCTCTCCATAGCGAACTGTTTTTT. Full variable domain (missing parts from reference TRBV9 and TRBJ1-4): DSGVTQTPKHLITATGQRVTLRCSPRSGDLSVYWYQQSLDQGLQFLIQYYNGEERAKGNILERFSAQQFPDLHSELNLSSLELGDSALYFCASSVALHSELFFGSGTQLSVL.

This clone was counted only a few times. V gene TRBV3-1 (or the pseudogene TRBV3-2) combines with J gene TRBJ1-1; 9 bases fit TRBD1. The CDR3 has 15 amino acids. The V segment lost 4 bases and the J segment 6 bases; nucleotides outside the gene matches: 9. The germline V gene has CDR1 LGHDT and CDR2 YNNKEL (reference sequence). DNA of the CDR3: TGTGCCAGCAGCCGACCGGGACAGGGACGACCTGAAGCTTTCTTT. Its protein is CASSRPGQGRPEAFF.

This chain links TRBV30 with TRBJ1-3, with D perhaps TRBD1 (5 bases). From germline, CDR1 is GTSNPN and CDR2 SVGIG (reference sequence). The CDR3 has 16 residues. V lost 8 bases, J lost 0 bases, and 20 bases lay in between. CDR3 in amino acids: CALVKDTGSSGNTIYF. For the CDR3, the DNA is TGTGCCCTGGTCAAGGACACAGGCAGCTCTGGAAACACCATATATTTT.

V gene TRBV7-6 combines with J gene TRBJ2-7, with a tentative D call TRBD2 (7 bases). CDR3 length: 15 residues. Germline CDR1 and CDR2: SGHVS and FNYEAQ. The V gene lost 4 bases and the J gene lost 4 bases, with 17 bases spanning the gap. The CDR3 is CASSSVIGGDYEQYF. The CDR3, as DNA: TGTGCCAGCAGCTCTGTCATAGGGGGGGATTACGAGCAGTACTTC.

The chain employs TRBV28 and TRBJ1-5; 9 bases are a match to TRBD1. With 4 bases clipped from V and 3 bases from J, the junction kept 1 base outside the gene matches. Germline CDR1 is MDHEN and CDR2 is SYDVKM. This CDR3 is 14 amino acids long. Here the CDR3 reads CASSYRGPNQPQHF. The CDR3 nucleotides are TGTGCCAGCAGTTACAGGGGGCCCAATCAGCCCCAGCATTTT.

The J gene is TRBJ2-5, the V gene TRBV5-1; tentative D call: TRBD2 (6 bases). The length of the CDR3 is 12 residues. In germline, CDR1 is SGHRS, CDR2 YFSETQ. V lost 9 bases, J lost 7 bases, and 16 bases lay in between. DNA for the CDR3: TGCGCCACCACTCTGCCCGGGGGGACCCAGTACTTC. As protein: CATTLPGGTQYF.

The gene calls are TRBV3-1 (or the pseudogene TRBV3-2) and TRBJ2-1; 9 nucleotides agree with TRBD1. This CDR3 has 16 residues. The germline gives CDR1 LGHDT, CDR2 YNNKEL (reference sequence). V was pared by 0 bases and J by 9 bases, with 9 bases of the junction left unmatched. The CDR3, as DNA: TGTGCCAGCAGCCAAGACCCGGGACAGGGAATGACTGAGCAGTTCTTC. Translated: CASSQDPGQGMTEQFF.